Listed below are T cell receptor beta chains from one sample, sequenced in a study of cytomegalovirus exposure and HLA in healthy donors. Sequencing was performed with immunoSEQ multiplex PCR; in TCRdb, only in-frame clones are kept and a portion is missing. Of approximately 82,000 clones in the sample, approximately 81% were seen once. Input material: PBMCs. These receptors were taken from a woman aged 50 to 60 in good health and CMV-seropositive. The CDR3 runs from the conserved cysteine through the conserved F or W. The order of the fields is V gene, clone size, J gene, D gene, CDR3 DNA, CDR3 protein. D genes are given only for firm matches. Clone size appears in some rows only: once, few, many, or a class for an expanded clone.

v_gene: TRBV4-1; abundance: few; j_gene: TRBJ2-7; d_gene: -; CDR3nt: TGCGCCAGCAGCCAAGATCACCAGGCCCCCTCCTACGAGCAGTACTTC; CDR3aa: CASSQDHQAPSYEQYF
v_gene: TRBV6-6; abundance: once; j_gene: TRBJ1-3; d_gene: -; CDR3nt: TGTGCCAGCAGTTATTGGGACTCGAGCTCTGGAAACACCATATATTTT; CDR3aa: CASSYWDSSSGNTIYF
v_gene: TRBV9; abundance: -; j_gene: TRBJ2-3; d_gene: TRBD1; CDR3nt: TGTGCCAGCAGCGTACAGGGGGCCACCACAGATACGCAGTATTTT; CDR3aa: CASSVQGATTDTQYF
v_gene: TRBV19; abundance: -; j_gene: TRBJ1-5; d_gene: -; CDR3nt: TGTGCCAGTAGTATCGGGTTTAGCAATCAGCCCCAGCATTTT; CDR3aa: CASSIGFSNQPQHF
v_gene: TRBV27; abundance: once; j_gene: TRBJ2-1; d_gene: -; CDR3nt: TGTGCCAGCAGTTTAGGGAGCTCCTACAATGAGCAGTTCTTC; CDR3aa: CASSLGSSYNEQFF
v_gene: TRBV28; abundance: -; j_gene: TRBJ2-3; d_gene: -; CDR3nt: TGTGCCAGCAGTTTACCGGGAAGAGGGACGCAGTATTTT; CDR3aa: CASSLPGRGTQYF
v_gene: TRBV28; abundance: -; j_gene: TRBJ2-5; d_gene: TRBD1; CDR3nt: TGTGCCAGCACGCTAGGGACAGGGGTCCGGGAGACCCAGTACTTC; CDR3aa: CASTLGTGVRETQYF
v_gene: TRBV2; abundance: few; j_gene: TRBJ2-7; d_gene: TRBD1; CDR3nt: TGTGCCAGCAGCGCCGGGACAGTGGCCGAGCAGTACTTC; CDR3aa: CASSAGTVAEQYF
v_gene: TRBV6-1; abundance: -; j_gene: TRBJ2-1; d_gene: -; CDR3nt: TGTGCCAGCAGTGAACGGGCAGGGGGGACTGAGCAGTTCTTC; CDR3aa: CASSERAGGTEQFF
v_gene: TRBV30; abundance: -; j_gene: TRBJ2-7; d_gene: -; CDR3nt: TGTGCCTCAGCGGACAGCTTCTACGAGCAGTACTTC; CDR3aa: CASADSFYEQYF
v_gene: TRBV30; abundance: few; j_gene: TRBJ2-2; d_gene: TRBD1; CDR3nt: TGTGCCTGGGGGACAGGGATCACCGGGGAGCTGTTTTTT; CDR3aa: CAWGTGITGELFF
v_gene: TRBV5-4; abundance: -; j_gene: TRBJ2-7; d_gene: TRBD2; CDR3nt: TGTGCCAGCAGCTTGGCTACGGGCGGGAGGACCTACGAGCAGTACTTC; CDR3aa: CASSLATGGRTYEQYF
v_gene: TRBV14; abundance: -; j_gene: TRBJ2-1; d_gene: TRBD2; CDR3nt: TGTGCCAGCAGCCAAGGTCTAGCGGGAGCGCAGGGCTCCTACAATGAGCAGTTCTTC; CDR3aa: CASSQGLAGAQGSYNEQFF
v_gene: TRBV5-6; abundance: -; j_gene: TRBJ2-3; d_gene: -; CDR3nt: TGTGCCAGCAACCCCGGACTATTCACAGATACGCAGTATTTT; CDR3aa: CASNPGLFTDTQYF
v_gene: TRBV7-9; abundance: -; j_gene: TRBJ2-6; d_gene: -; CDR3nt: TGTGCCAGCAGCCCCCCCCTTTTGGGCTCCGGGGCCAACGTCCTGACTTTC; CDR3aa: CASSPPLLGSGANVLTF
v_gene: TRBV30; abundance: few; j_gene: TRBJ2-2; d_gene: -; CDR3nt: TGTGCCTGGAGTCGAAGTCGGCGGGCGAACACCGGGGAGCTGTTTTTT; CDR3aa: CAWSRSRRANTGELFF
v_gene: TRBV5-1; abundance: -; j_gene: TRBJ1-2; d_gene: TRBD1; CDR3nt: TGCGCCAGCAGCTTGGGAGGGACAGGGGTTGATGGCTACACCTTC; CDR3aa: CASSLGGTGVDGYTF
v_gene: TRBV2; abundance: -; j_gene: TRBJ2-7; d_gene: -; CDR3nt: TGTGCCAGTACCCGGACAGTCTACGAGCAGTACTTC; CDR3aa: CASTRTVYEQYF
v_gene: TRBV4-1; abundance: few; j_gene: TRBJ2-7; d_gene: -; CDR3nt: TGCGCCAGCAGCCAAGGCCTAGCGATCTCCTACGAGCAGTACTTC; CDR3aa: CASSQGLAISYEQYF
v_gene: TRBV30; abundance: few; j_gene: TRBJ2-3; d_gene: TRBD2; CDR3nt: TGTGCCTGGAGCTACGGACTAGCGGGTGGTACAGATACGCAGTATTTT; CDR3aa: CAWSYGLAGGTDTQYF
v_gene: TRBV5-1; abundance: -; j_gene: TRBJ1-6; d_gene: -; CDR3nt: TGCGCCAGCAGCTTGGGTCAGCCGGGCTCCTATAATTCACCCCTCCACTTT; CDR3aa: CASSLGQPGSYNSPLHF
v_gene: TRBV10-2; abundance: -; j_gene: TRBJ2-1; d_gene: -; CDR3nt: TGCGCCACCCAGGACAGCCGCTCCTACAATGAGCAGTTCTTC; CDR3aa: CATQDSRSYNEQFF
v_gene: TRBV7-9; abundance: -; j_gene: TRBJ2-2; d_gene: -; CDR3nt: TGTGCCAGCAGAGACAGCCCGAACACCGGGGAGCTGTTTTTT; CDR3aa: CASRDSPNTGELFF
v_gene: TRBV6-5; abundance: -; j_gene: TRBJ2-1; d_gene: -; CDR3nt: TGTGCCAGCAGACTCCGGGGTATTCAGGACAATGAGCAGTTCTTC; CDR3aa: CASRLRGIQDNEQFF
v_gene: TRBV18; abundance: -; j_gene: TRBJ2-7; d_gene: -; CDR3nt: TGTGCCAGCTCACCGGCAACAGGGTCTTACGAGCAGTACTTC; CDR3aa: CASSPATGSYEQYF
v_gene: TRBV10-3; abundance: -; j_gene: TRBJ1-3; d_gene: -; CDR3nt: TGTGCCACCGGGGAGTACTCTGGAAACACCATATATTTT; CDR3aa: CATGEYSGNTIYF